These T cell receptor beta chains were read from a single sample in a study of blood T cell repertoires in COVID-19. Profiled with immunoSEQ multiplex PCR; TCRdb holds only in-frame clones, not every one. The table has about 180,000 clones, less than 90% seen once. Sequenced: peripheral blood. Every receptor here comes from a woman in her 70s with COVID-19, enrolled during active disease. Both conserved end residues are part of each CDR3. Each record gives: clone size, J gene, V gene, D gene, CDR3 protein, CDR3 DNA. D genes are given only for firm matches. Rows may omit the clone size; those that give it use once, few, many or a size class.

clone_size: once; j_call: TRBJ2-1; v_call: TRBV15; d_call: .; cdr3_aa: CATSGSLAVTYNEQFF; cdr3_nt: TGTGCCACCAGCGGGTCCCTGGCGGTGACCTACAATGAGCAGTTCTTC
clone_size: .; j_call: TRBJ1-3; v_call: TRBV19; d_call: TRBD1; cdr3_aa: CASSDPTLVAGGRSGNTIYF; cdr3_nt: TGTGCCAGTAGTGACCCGACTTTGGTAGCAGGGGGAAGATCTGGAAACACCATATATTTT
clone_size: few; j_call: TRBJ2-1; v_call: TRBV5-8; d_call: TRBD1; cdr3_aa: CASSLGTGVWNEQFF; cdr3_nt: TGTGCCAGCAGCTTGGGGACAGGGGTGTGGAATGAGCAGTTCTTC
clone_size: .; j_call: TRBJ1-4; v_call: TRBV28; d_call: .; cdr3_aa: CASINPGLGGEKLFF; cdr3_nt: TGTGCCAGCATTAATCCGGGCCTAGGAGGTGAAAAACTGTTTTTT
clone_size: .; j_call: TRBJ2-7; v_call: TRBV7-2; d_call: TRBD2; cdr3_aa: CASSLAHGASGIAHYEQYF; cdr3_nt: TGTGCCAGCAGCTTAGCACACGGGGCGAGCGGGATAGCTCACTACGAGCAGTACTTC
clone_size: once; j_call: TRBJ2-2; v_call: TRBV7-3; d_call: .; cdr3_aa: CASSRERVGELFF; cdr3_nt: TGTGCCAGCAGTCGAGAGAGGGTCGGGGAGCTGTTTTTT
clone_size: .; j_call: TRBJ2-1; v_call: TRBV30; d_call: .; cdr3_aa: CAWGKGRQYNEQFF; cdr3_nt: TGTGCCTGGGGCAAGGGGAGGCAGTACAATGAGCAGTTCTTC
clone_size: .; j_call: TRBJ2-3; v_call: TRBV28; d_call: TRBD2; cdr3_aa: CASGTSGRALDTQYF; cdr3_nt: TGTGCCAGCGGGACTAGCGGGAGGGCCTTAGATACGCAGTATTTT
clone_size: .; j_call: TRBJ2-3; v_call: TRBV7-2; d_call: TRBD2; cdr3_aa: CASSLEGLAGIADTQYF; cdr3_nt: TGTGCCAGCAGCTTAGAGGGCCTAGCGGGAATTGCAGATACGCAGTATTTT
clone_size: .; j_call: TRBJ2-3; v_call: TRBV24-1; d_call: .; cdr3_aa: CATSGVGGGADTQYF; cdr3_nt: TGTGCCACCAGCGGTGTAGGGGGTGGTGCAGATACGCAGTATTTT
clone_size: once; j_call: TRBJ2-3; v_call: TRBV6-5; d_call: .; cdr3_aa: CASSQTDTQYF; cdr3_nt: TGTGCCAGCAGCCAAACAGATACGCAGTATTTT
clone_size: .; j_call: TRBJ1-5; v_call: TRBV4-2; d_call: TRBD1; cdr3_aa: CASSPTGTSQPQHF; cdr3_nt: TGTGCCAGCAGCCCGACAGGGACGAGTCAGCCCCAGCATTTT
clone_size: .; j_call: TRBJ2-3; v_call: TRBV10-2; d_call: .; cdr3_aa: CASSVSQGKTDTQYF; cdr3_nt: TGCGCCAGCAGCGTATCGCAGGGGAAAACAGATACGCAGTATTTT
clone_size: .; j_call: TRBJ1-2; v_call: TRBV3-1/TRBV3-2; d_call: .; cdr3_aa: CASSQDPGWFYGYTF; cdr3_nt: TGTGCCAGCAGCCAAGATCCAGGGTGGTTCTATGGCTACACCTTC
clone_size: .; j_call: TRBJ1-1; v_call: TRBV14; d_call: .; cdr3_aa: CASSQESGHGEAFF; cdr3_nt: TGTGCCAGCAGCCAAGAATCCGGACACGGAGAAGCTTTCTTT
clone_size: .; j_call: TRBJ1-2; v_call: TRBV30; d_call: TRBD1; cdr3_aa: CAWIRNRGSPYGYTF; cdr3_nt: TGTGCCTGGATTCGGAACAGGGGATCCCCATATGGCTACACCTTC
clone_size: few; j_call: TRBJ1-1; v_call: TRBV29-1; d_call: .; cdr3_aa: CSGNRGDSSEAFF; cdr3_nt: TGCAGCGGCAACAGAGGTGACAGTTCTGAAGCTTTCTTT
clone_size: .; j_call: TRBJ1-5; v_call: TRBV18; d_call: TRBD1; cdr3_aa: CASSPRTGGEQPQHF; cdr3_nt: TGTGCCAGCTCACCACGGACAGGGGGTGAACAGCCCCAGCATTTT
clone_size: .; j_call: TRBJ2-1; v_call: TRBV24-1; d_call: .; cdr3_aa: CATETGSSPYNEQFF; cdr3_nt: TGTGCCACTGAAACAGGCTCGTCTCCATACAATGAGCAGTTCTTC
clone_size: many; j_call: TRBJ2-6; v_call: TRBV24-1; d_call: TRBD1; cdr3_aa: CATSDEQGATGANVLTF; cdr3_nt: TGTGCCACCAGTGATGAACAGGGGGCTACTGGGGCCAACGTCCTGACTTTC
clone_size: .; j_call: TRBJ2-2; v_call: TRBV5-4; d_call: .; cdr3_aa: CASSLAPLTNTGELFF; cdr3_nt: TGTGCCAGCAGCTTGGCCCCGCTAACGAACACCGGGGAGCTGTTTTTT
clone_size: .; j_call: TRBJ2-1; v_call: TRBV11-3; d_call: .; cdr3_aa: CASSLAPGLGRDNEQFF; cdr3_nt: TGTGCCAGCAGCTTAGCCCCGGGACTGGGTCGAGACAATGAGCAGTTCTTC
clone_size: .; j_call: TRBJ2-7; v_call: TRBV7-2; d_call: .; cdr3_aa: CASSLGGSIRGYYEQYF; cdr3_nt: TGTGCCAGCAGCTTAGGCGGTAGTATCAGGGGCTACTACGAGCAGTACTTC
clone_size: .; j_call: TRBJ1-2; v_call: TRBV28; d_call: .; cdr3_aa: CASSLFHRGQSNYGYTF; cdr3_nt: TGTGCCAGCAGTCTATTCCACCGAGGACAGTCTAACTATGGCTACACCTTC
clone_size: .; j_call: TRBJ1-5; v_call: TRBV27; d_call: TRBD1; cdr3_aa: CASSSQGQGAPEEHF; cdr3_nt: TGTGCCAGCAGTTCGCAGGGACAGGGGGCCCCTGAAGAGCATTTT
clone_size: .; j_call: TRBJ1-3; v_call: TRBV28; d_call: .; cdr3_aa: CASSFPGHGNTIYF; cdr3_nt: TGTGCCAGCAGTTTCCCAGGGCATGGAAACACCATATATTTT
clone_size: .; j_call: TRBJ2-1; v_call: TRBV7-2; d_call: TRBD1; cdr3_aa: CASSSRQGLSDEQFF; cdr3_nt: TGTGCCAGCAGCTCGCGACAGGGCCTATCAGATGAGCAGTTCTTC
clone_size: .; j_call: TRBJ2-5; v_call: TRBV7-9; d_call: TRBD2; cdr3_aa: CASSFRRLAGVETQYF; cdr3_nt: TGTGCCAGCAGCTTCAGGAGGCTAGCGGGAGTAGAGACCCAGTACTTC
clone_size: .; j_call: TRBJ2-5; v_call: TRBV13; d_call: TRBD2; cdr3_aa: CASSLGLAGSETQYF; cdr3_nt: TGTGCCAGCAGCTTGGGACTAGCGGGATCGGAGACCCAGTACTTC
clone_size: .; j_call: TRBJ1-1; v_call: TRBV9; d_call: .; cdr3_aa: CASSVLGGTEAFF; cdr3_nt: TGTGCCAGCAGCGTCCTCGGGGGCACTGAAGCTTTCTTT
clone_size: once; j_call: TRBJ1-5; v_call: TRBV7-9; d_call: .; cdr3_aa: CASSLARDTQPQHF; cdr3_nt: TGTGCCAGCAGCTTAGCCAGGGATACTCAGCCCCAGCATTTT